This T cell receptor (beta chain) originates from a study of cytomegalovirus exposure and HLA in healthy donors. General study results and limits: Later on, an analysis found that several of the most significant clusters appeared to be linked to common viral pathogens, which included parvovirus B19. Reportedly, TCR beta sequences accurately predicted HLA-A and HLA-B alleles in most subjects.

In its sample, this clone was seen a few times. Its antigen is not identified. It was with 60 Vbeta and 13 Jbeta primers that the PCR ran. The repertoire was sequenced with immunoSEQ multiplex PCR; TCRdb's copy has only in-frame clones and lacks some. The sample records 110,000 to 150,000 clones, 77% being singletons. Germline-derived CDR1 and CDR2 are SGHRS and YFSETQ. The CDR3 is 14 amino acids. Trimming took off 1 base at V and 2 bases at J, with 10 bases between the two ends. The source is a male donor in good health and CMV-seronegative. The chain carries TRBV5-1 and TRBJ2-7; D is uncertain. The sequenced sample was PBMCs. CDR3: CASSLSPGAYEQYF. The DNA for the CDR3 is TGCGCCAGCAGCTTGTCCCCAGGCGCCTACGAGCAGTACTTC.